Sequencing of this T cell receptor (beta chain) was carried out in a study of vaccination effects on CD4 cells after COVID-19. After expansion with viral peptide pools in the ViraFEST assay, antigen-specific CD4+ T cells were sequenced. With around ten days of culture completed, CD4+ T cells were isolated. Each participant received a vaccine that was either BNT162b2 or mRNA-1273, given as two doses. The CDR3 spans 18 residues. Trimming at V came to 1 base and at J to 1 base, leaving 11 bases not matched to a gene. The germline V gene has CDR1 SEHNR and CDR2 FQNEAQ (reference sequence). Sequencing used immunoSEQ multiplex PCR; TCRdb keeps in-frame clones, though not all of them. The sample holds 25,000 to 40,000 clones, about two thirds seen once. Comments on this clone: The antigen is unknown.

The genes are TRBV7-9 and TRBJ2-3; 7 bases match TRBD1. The receptor was derived from a human donor who received a COVID-19 vaccine. Sample: CD4+ T cells from PBMCs cultured with SARS-CoV-2 spike peptides, taken after COVID-19 vaccination. As DNA, the CDR3 is TGTGCCAGCAGCTTAGTAGGGGACAGACGAAAGCGCACAGATACGCAGTATTTT. Residues: CASSLVGDRRKRTDTQYF.